This is a list of T cell receptor beta chains from one sample in a study of blood T cell repertoires in COVID-19. Method: immunoSEQ multiplex PCR; TCRdb's copy keeps in-frame clones and lacks some. Of fewer than 150,000 clones listed, around four fifths are singletons. Specimen: PBMCs or T cells enriched from blood (not recorded which). All receptors come from a man aged 25-40 years who had recovered from COVID-19. CDR3s include the opening cysteine and the closing phenylalanine or tryptophan. A D gene is named only where the DNA matches it firmly. Rows give clone size only sometimes, using once, few, many, or a class for an expanded clone.

size: -; V: TRBV29-1; J: TRBJ1-2; D: -; DNA: TGCAGCGTTGAGAGGGCCGTGGGAAACTATGGCTACACCTTC; CDR3: CSVERAVGNYGYTF
size: -; V: TRBV13; J: TRBJ2-5; D: TRBD1; DNA: TGTGCCAGCAGCTCTGGACAGGGTGGGGGAGAGACCCAGTACTTC; CDR3: CASSSGQGGGETQYF
size: -; V: TRBV10-3; J: TRBJ1-5; D: -; DNA: TGTGCCACCCAACAGGGAATAGGTAGCAATCAGCCCCAGCATTTT; CDR3: CATQQGIGSNQPQHF
size: -; V: TRBV7-9; J: TRBJ1-6; D: -; DNA: TGTGCCAGCAGCCCTCCTACACAGGGCCCGAATTCACCCCTCCACTTT; CDR3: CASSPPTQGPNSPLHF
size: few; V: TRBV4-1; J: TRBJ1-1; D: TRBD1; DNA: TGCGCCAGCAGCCATATGGGACAGTTTATCACTGAAGCTTTCTTT; CDR3: CASSHMGQFITEAFF
size: -; V: TRBV4-1; J: TRBJ1-5; D: TRBD1; DNA: TGCGCCAGCAGCCAGGGACAGGGGGCTTGGCAGCCCCAGCATTTT; CDR3: CASSQGQGAWQPQHF
size: many; V: TRBV6-6; J: TRBJ2-3; D: TRBD2; DNA: TGTGCCAGCAGTTATGAGGCTAGCGGGAGCACAGATACGCAGTATTTT; CDR3: CASSYEASGSTDTQYF
size: -; V: TRBV2; J: TRBJ2-7; D: TRBD1; DNA: TGTGCCAGCATCAACAGGGGGAACGAGCAGTACTTC; CDR3: CASINRGNEQYF
size: -; V: TRBV5-6; J: TRBJ2-7; D: TRBD1; DNA: TGTGCCAGCAGCGAACGGGACAGCCCATGGGAGCAGTACTTC; CDR3: CASSERDSPWEQYF
size: -; V: TRBV7-7; J: TRBJ2-2; D: -; DNA: TGTGCCAGCAGCCCAAACAGGGCCTCGAACACCGGGGAGCTGTTTTTT; CDR3: CASSPNRASNTGELFF
size: -; V: TRBV4-1; J: TRBJ2-1; D: TRBD1; DNA: TGCGCCAGCAGCCCAATGACAGGGTATGGCTACAATGAGCAGTTCTTC; CDR3: CASSPMTGYGYNEQFF
size: -; V: TRBV6-5; J: TRBJ2-1; D: TRBD1; DNA: TGTGCCAGCAGGGAGGGGACAGGGCTCTACAATGAGCAGTTCTTC; CDR3: CASREGTGLYNEQFF
size: -; V: TRBV3-1/TRBV3-2; J: TRBJ1-1; D: -; DNA: TGTGCCAGCAGCCAAGATCGGGGTAGCCCTGAAGCTTTCTTT; CDR3: CASSQDRGSPEAFF
size: -; V: TRBV18; J: TRBJ2-3; D: TRBD2; DNA: TGTGCCAGCTTAGCGGGTGCCACAGATACGCAGTATTTT; CDR3: CASLAGATDTQYF
size: -; V: TRBV6-4; J: TRBJ2-1; D: TRBD2; DNA: TGTGCCAGCAGTCAGAGCGGGGAGCCCTACAATGAGCAGTTCTTC; CDR3: CASSQSGEPYNEQFF
size: -; V: TRBV4-1; J: TRBJ2-3; D: TRBD2; DNA: TGCGCCAGCAGCCAAGAAGCGGTACTAGCGGGAGTAGATACGCAGTATTTT; CDR3: CASSQEAVLAGVDTQYF
size: -; V: TRBV5-6; J: TRBJ2-2; D: TRBD2; DNA: TGTGCCAGCAGCTTGGGGGGCGGGAGATCCACCGGGGAGCTGTTTTTT; CDR3: CASSLGGGRSTGELFF
size: -; V: TRBV28; J: TRBJ1-4; D: -; DNA: TGTGCCAGCAGTTTAGTGGGGGCCCGATTTGAAAAACTGTTTTTT; CDR3: CASSLVGARFEKLFF
size: -; V: TRBV4-1; J: TRBJ2-3; D: -; DNA: TGCGCCAGCAGCCTCCGCCGGGTGGATACGCAGTATTTT; CDR3: CASSLRRVDTQYF
size: -; V: TRBV5-1; J: TRBJ1-1; D: TRBD1; DNA: TGCGCCAGCAGCTGGGACAGGGCAAACACTGAAGCTTTCTTT; CDR3: CASSWDRANTEAFF
size: -; V: TRBV19; J: TRBJ2-5; D: TRBD1; DNA: TGTGCCAGTACCCGGGACAGAGGGGAGACCCAGTACTTC; CDR3: CASTRDRGETQYF
size: -; V: TRBV2; J: TRBJ1-4; D: TRBD1; DNA: TGTGCCATCGACAGGGGGCGAGGTGAAAAACTGTTTTTT; CDR3: CAIDRGRGEKLFF
size: -; V: TRBV5-4; J: TRBJ2-1; D: -; DNA: TGTGCCAGCAGCTTAGTCTTACAGGATGAGCAGTTCTTC; CDR3: CASSLVLQDEQFF
size: -; V: TRBV4-1; J: TRBJ2-4; D: TRBD1; DNA: TGCGCCAGCAGCCAAGACGGGACAGGGATGTCAGCCAAAAACATTCAGTACTTC; CDR3: CASSQDGTGMSAKNIQYF
size: once; V: TRBV19; J: TRBJ1-5; D: -; DNA: TGTGCCAGTAGTATGGTGTGGCAGGGCGGTCAGCCCCAGCATTTT; CDR3: CASSMVWQGGQPQHF
size: -; V: TRBV4-1; J: TRBJ1-2; D: -; DNA: TGCGCCAGCAGCCCTGGCGGGGTTGGGCACTATGGCTACACCTTC; CDR3: CASSPGGVGHYGYTF
size: once; V: TRBV19; J: TRBJ1-1; D: -; DNA: TGTGCCAGCACGCTGCGGGGCACTGAAGCTTTCTTT; CDR3: CASTLRGTEAFF
size: -; V: TRBV21-1; J: TRBJ2-7; D: -; DNA: TGTGCCAGCACCCCGGGACAGGGGGACAACGAGCAGTACTTC; CDR3: CASTPGQGDNEQYF
size: -; V: TRBV25-1; J: TRBJ1-3; D: TRBD1; DNA: TGTGCCACCAGTGCGCCCGGGACAGCCGGAAACACCATATATTTT; CDR3: CATSAPGTAGNTIYF
size: -; V: TRBV14; J: TRBJ1-1; D: -; DNA: TGTGCCAGCAGCCAGTGGGGGGGGCGTGAAGCTTTCTTT; CDR3: CASSQWGGREAFF
size: -; V: TRBV5-1; J: TRBJ2-5; D: TRBD1; DNA: TGCGCCAGCAGCTCAAACAGGGGGCTTGGAGTGGAGACCCAGTACTTC; CDR3: CASSSNRGLGVETQYF
size: -; V: TRBV6-5; J: TRBJ2-5; D: TRBD2; DNA: TGTGCCAGCAGAAACCCCCACGGGAGGGAGACCCAGTACTTC; CDR3: CASRNPHGRETQYF
size: -; V: TRBV19; J: TRBJ1-1; D: TRBD1; DNA: TGTGCCAGTAGTTTGGGACAGGGGACTGAAGCTTTCTTT; CDR3: CASSLGQGTEAFF
size: -; V: TRBV12-3/TRBV12-4; J: TRBJ1-5; D: -; DNA: TGTGCGTCCCAGGGTCCTACGGGTCAGCCCCAGCATTTT; CDR3: CASQGPTGQPQHF
size: -; V: TRBV6-5; J: TRBJ2-5; D: -; DNA: TGTGCCAGCAGTACTCTGTCTGACAGGCAAGAGACCCAGTACTTC; CDR3: CASSTLSDRQETQYF
size: -; V: TRBV27; J: TRBJ1-5; D: TRBD1; DNA: TGTGCCAGCAGTCCAAGGGGGGGACAGGGGTTAGTCCGGGGCAATCAGCCCCAGCATTTT; CDR3: CASSPRGGQGLVRGNQPQHF
size: -; V: TRBV19; J: TRBJ2-2; D: -; DNA: TGTGCCAGTAGTATATCGGGGGAAGGCGGGGAGCTGTTTTTT; CDR3: CASSISGEGGELFF
size: -; V: TRBV11-2; J: TRBJ1-1; D: TRBD1; DNA: TGTGCCAGCAGCGAGCAGGGGGCGCACACTGAAGCTTTCTTT; CDR3: CASSEQGAHTEAFF
size: -; V: TRBV5-1; J: TRBJ1-1; D: -; DNA: TGCGCCAGCGGAGGGGACACTGAAGCTTTCTTT; CDR3: CASGGDTEAFF
size: -; V: TRBV5-1; J: TRBJ2-1; D: TRBD2; DNA: TGCGCCAGCAGCTTGGGGCCGGGACTAGCGGTGAATGAGCAGTTCTTC; CDR3: CASSLGPGLAVNEQFF
size: -; V: TRBV3-1/TRBV3-2; J: TRBJ1-6; D: -; DNA: TGTGCCAGCAGCCCCTCCCGGGCGGGGGAAGCCGCAAATAAGAATTCACCCCTCCACTTT; CDR3: CASSPSRAGEAANKNSPLHF
size: -; V: TRBV6-5; J: TRBJ1-4; D: -; DNA: TGTGCCAGCAGTTACGCCATAGGGGCAACTAATGAAAAACTGTTTTTT; CDR3: CASSYAIGATNEKLFF
size: -; V: TRBV2; J: TRBJ1-1; D: -; DNA: TGTGCCAGCATCATGCGGGAAGAGGCTTTCTTT; CDR3: CASIMREEAFF
size: -; V: TRBV5-5; J: TRBJ1-1; D: -; DNA: TGTGCCAGCAGCTTGTTCTCAGGGTCGAACACTGAAGCTTTCTTT; CDR3: CASSLFSGSNTEAFF
size: -; V: TRBV5-6; J: TRBJ1-1; D: -; DNA: TGTGCCAGCAGCTTGAAACAGTTCTTGAACACTGAAGCTTTCTTT; CDR3: CASSLKQFLNTEAFF
size: -; V: TRBV10-3; J: TRBJ2-2; D: TRBD2; DNA: TGTGCCACTAGGACTAGCGGATACACCGGGGAGCTGTTTTTT; CDR3: CATRTSGYTGELFF
size: -; V: TRBV5-4; J: TRBJ1-1; D: -; DNA: TGTGCCAGCAGCCCTGGGGGAGGCCTAGGGGAGAACACTGAAGCTTTCTTT; CDR3: CASSPGGGLGENTEAFF
size: -; V: TRBV30; J: TRBJ1-5; D: -; DNA: TGTGCCTGGAGTGCCACCGCAGGCAATCAGCCCCAGCATTTT; CDR3: CAWSATAGNQPQHF
size: -; V: TRBV27; J: TRBJ2-7; D: -; DNA: TGTGCCAGCAGTCAACCCCTGGCGGGGTTGAGGGACGAGCAGTACTTC; CDR3: CASSQPLAGLRDEQYF
size: -; V: TRBV5-4; J: TRBJ1-1; D: -; DNA: TGTGCCAGCAGCTTGGGGGCAGGGGAAGCTTTCTTT; CDR3: CASSLGAGEAFF
size: -; V: TRBV7-2; J: TRBJ2-5; D: -; DNA: TGTGCCAGCAGCCTCACCCGCGGGGTCCAAGAGACCCAGTACTTC; CDR3: CASSLTRGVQETQYF
size: -; V: TRBV10-1; J: TRBJ1-1; D: TRBD1; DNA: TGCGCCAGCAGCGCGGGACAGCACACTGAAGCTTTCTTT; CDR3: CASSAGQHTEAFF
size: -; V: TRBV5-4; J: TRBJ2-2; D: TRBD2; DNA: TGTGCCAGCAGCTGGACTACTAGCGGGAACACCGGGGAGCTGTTTTTT; CDR3: CASSWTTSGNTGELFF
size: -; V: TRBV5-6; J: TRBJ2-2; D: -; DNA: TGTGCCAGCAGCTCAACAGGAGCTCGAACACCCGGGGAGCTGTTTTTT; CDR3: CASSSTGARTPGELFF
size: -; V: TRBV7-9; J: TRBJ2-7; D: TRBD1; DNA: TGTGCCAGCAGCTTCGGCTTTTTGGACAGGGGTACCTACGAGCAGTACTTC; CDR3: CASSFGFLDRGTYEQYF
size: -; V: TRBV7-6; J: TRBJ2-1; D: TRBD2; DNA: TGTGCCAGCAGCTTATTCGGCGGGAGCATGGGGCCCAATGAGCAGTTCTTC; CDR3: CASSLFGGSMGPNEQFF
size: -; V: TRBV25-1; J: TRBJ1-2; D: -; DNA: TGTGCCAGCAGTGATTTGGGGGGATTGGATGGCTACACCTTC; CDR3: CASSDLGGLDGYTF
size: -; V: TRBV30; J: TRBJ1-5; D: -; DNA: TGTGCCTGGAGTGTTGGGGGGAATAGCAATCAGCCCCAGCATTTT; CDR3: CAWSVGGNSNQPQHF
size: once; V: TRBV13; J: TRBJ2-2; D: TRBD1; DNA: TGTGCCAGCAGCTTTCGGGACAGGGTTGACACCGGGGAGCTGTTTTTT; CDR3: CASSFRDRVDTGELFF